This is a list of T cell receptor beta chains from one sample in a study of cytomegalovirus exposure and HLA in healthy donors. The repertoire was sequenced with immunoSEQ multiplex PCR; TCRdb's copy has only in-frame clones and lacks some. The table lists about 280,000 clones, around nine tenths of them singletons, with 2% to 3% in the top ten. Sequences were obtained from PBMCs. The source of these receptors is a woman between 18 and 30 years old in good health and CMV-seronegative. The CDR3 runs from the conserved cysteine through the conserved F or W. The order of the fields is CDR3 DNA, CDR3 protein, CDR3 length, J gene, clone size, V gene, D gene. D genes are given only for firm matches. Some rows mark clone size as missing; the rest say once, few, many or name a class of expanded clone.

TGTGCCAGCGGCGTATTGACAGGGGGCAATTCACCCCTCCACTTT,CASGVLTGGNSPLHF,15,TRBJ1-6,-,TRBV2,TRBD1
TGTGCCAGCTCACCACCGATTACTAGCGGGGGCAATTACAATGAGCAGTTCTTC,CASSPPITSGGNYNEQFF,18,TRBJ2-1,-,TRBV18,TRBD2
TGTGCCAGCAGTGAGGCGGGACAGGGGGGTTCACCCCTCCACTTT,CASSEAGQGGSPLHF,15,TRBJ1-6,-,TRBV6-4,TRBD1
TGTGCCAGCAGTTATAGCTCCAATGAGCAGTTCTTC,CASSYSSNEQFF,12,TRBJ2-1,-,TRBV25-1,-
TGCGCCAGCAGCTTGGGACAGGCGAACACTGAAGCTTTCTTT,CASSLGQANTEAFF,14,TRBJ1-1,-,TRBV5-1,-
TGTGCCAGCAGCAGAACAGGGATCAGCGGCGAGCAGTACTTC,CASSRTGISGEQYF,14,TRBJ2-7,-,TRBV6-5,-
TGCGCCAGCAGCCCAACCCAGGGGTGGGGTAACTATGGCTACACCTTC,CASSPTQGWGNYGYTF,16,TRBJ1-2,-,TRBV4-1,-
TGTGCCAGCAGCTCAGTCCCATCCGGGACAGGTGGCTACGAGCAGTACTTC,CASSSVPSGTGGYEQYF,17,TRBJ2-7,-,TRBV7-6,TRBD1
TGTGCCAGCGAGTCCGGACAGGGTGCATCGCGCGGCTACACCTTC,CASESGQGASRGYTF,15,TRBJ1-2,-,TRBV6-1,TRBD1
TGTGCCAGCTCACCAGGGAGTTGGACTGGAAACACCATATATTTT,CASSPGSWTGNTIYF,15,TRBJ1-3,once,TRBV18,-
TGTGCCAGCAGTCTGACAGGGCCCTATCAGCCCCAGCATTTT,CASSLTGPYQPQHF,14,TRBJ1-5,-,TRBV27,TRBD1
TGTGCCAGCAGCTTGGAACGGAGTGAAGCTTTCTTT,CASSLERSEAFF,12,TRBJ1-1,-,TRBV5-6,-
TGTGCCAGCAGCCAAGGACAGCACTATGGCTACACCTTC,CASSQGQHYGYTF,13,TRBJ1-2,-,TRBV11-2,-
TGCAGCGTTGGCGGGGGGACAGGGGCAAACGAGCAGTTCTTC,CSVGGGTGANEQFF,14,TRBJ2-1,-,TRBV29-1,TRBD1
TGTGCCAGCAGCTTATTGCGACTCTCCTACGAGCAGTACTTC,CASSLLRLSYEQYF,14,TRBJ2-7,-,TRBV11-2,-
TGTGCCAGCAGCCGGGAAAACACAGATACGCAGTATTTT,CASSRENTDTQYF,13,TRBJ2-3,-,TRBV5-4,-
TGTGCCAGCAGCCCCAACGGGGCGGGGGAACCCTCCTACGAGCAGTACTTC,CASSPNGAGEPSYEQYF,17,TRBJ2-7,-,TRBV7-8,TRBD2
TGTGCCACCAGCACCCAATACCTAGCGGGGTATTACGAGCAGTACTTC,CATSTQYLAGYYEQYF,16,TRBJ2-7,-,TRBV15,TRBD2
TGTGCCATCAGCGGACAGGCTCTGATCACTGAAGCTTTCTTT,CAISGQALITEAFF,14,TRBJ1-1,-,TRBV10-3,TRBD1
TGTGCCAGCAGCCAAAGAGATTCCTATGGCTACACCTTC,CASSQRDSYGYTF,13,TRBJ1-2,-,TRBV7-8,-
TGTGCCAGCAGTCAAAAATATAGGGAGAATCAGCCCCAGCATTTT,CASSQKYRENQPQHF,15,TRBJ1-5,-,TRBV6-5,-
TGCGCCAGCAGCCACTTAAGAGGAGGACAGAATAATTCACCCCTCCACTTT,CASSHLRGGQNNSPLHF,17,TRBJ1-6,-,TRBV4-1,-
TGTGCCAGCAGTCTTAAAGGGCCAACTTTCGGGGGCTATGGCTACACCTTC,CASSLKGPTFGGYGYTF,17,TRBJ1-2,-,TRBV28,-
TGTGCCAGCAGTTTATCCGCGACAGGGCTCTATGGCTACACCTTC,CASSLSATGLYGYTF,15,TRBJ1-2,-,TRBV27,TRBD1
TGTGCCAGCAGCGTGGGGGGGGCCGGCACTGAAGCTTTCTTT,CASSVGGAGTEAFF,14,TRBJ1-1,-,TRBV9,-
TGTGCCAGCAGCCGGCAGGGCTTCTATGGCTACACCTTC,CASSRQGFYGYTF,13,TRBJ1-2,-,TRBV7-8,-
TGTGCCAGCAGCGTAGATGGGGGGGCTGATCAGCCCCAGCATTTT,CASSVDGGADQPQHF,15,TRBJ1-5,-,TRBV9,-
TGTGCCAGCAGTAATAGCAATCAGCCCCAGCATTTT,CASSNSNQPQHF,12,TRBJ1-5,-,TRBV7-8,-
TGTGCCATCAGCGATACGGGACACCGGAACACTGAAGCTTTCTTT,CAISDTGHRNTEAFF,15,TRBJ1-1,-,TRBV10-3,-
TGTGCCAGCAGTTCCTTCGGGTCTTATGGCTACACCTTC,CASSSFGSYGYTF,13,TRBJ1-2,-,TRBV6-5,-
TGTGCCAGTAGTTCGACAGGGGCCCTAACCTATGGCTACACCTTC,CASSSTGALTYGYTF,15,TRBJ1-2,-,TRBV19,TRBD1
TGCAGCGTGCCAACAGGGAGGGGCGAGCAGTACTTC,CSVPTGRGEQYF,12,TRBJ2-7,-,TRBV29-1,-
TGTGCCAGCAGTAAGGGGACAGGCCGAGTGGCGACCCAGTACTTC,CASSKGTGRVATQYF,15,TRBJ2-5,once,TRBV6-6,TRBD1
TGTGCCAGCAGTTCCTCGCCTATAAGCTCCTACGAGCAGTACTTC,CASSSSPISSYEQYF,15,TRBJ2-7,-,TRBV27,-
TGCGCCAGCAGCTTGGTTCCCCTAGCTATAAACAATGAGCAGTTCTTC,CASSLVPLAINNEQFF,16,TRBJ2-1,-,TRBV5-1,-
TGTGCCAGCAGTCGGCCCGACAGGGTCACTGAAGCTTTCTTT,CASSRPDRVTEAFF,14,TRBJ1-1,few,TRBV2,TRBD1
TGCGCCAGCAGCTTGGATGGAAGCAGGGAAAAACTGTTTTTT,CASSLDGSREKLFF,14,TRBJ1-4,once,TRBV5-1,-
TGTGCCAGCGCCTACAAGGGACAGGGGTTTCCCTACGAGCAGTACTTC,CASAYKGQGFPYEQYF,16,TRBJ2-7,-,TRBV27,TRBD1
TGTGCCAGCAGTTATTCGATACAGGGTCACTATGGCTACACCTTC,CASSYSIQGHYGYTF,15,TRBJ1-2,-,TRBV6-5,-
TGTGCCAGCCGCCCGGGGTCCGGGATGCACTACGAGCAGTACTTC,CASRPGSGMHYEQYF,15,TRBJ2-7,few,TRBV6-5,-
TGTGCCAGCAGCGAGGACAGGTTTACCTACGAGCAGTACTTC,CASSEDRFTYEQYF,14,TRBJ2-7,-,TRBV2,TRBD1
TGTGCCAGCAGCTTGAAGGGGGTAAATGCCAACGTCCTGACTTTC,CASSLKGVNANVLTF,15,TRBJ2-6,-,TRBV5-4,-
TGCGCCAGCAGTTCCTCAGGGACAGGCTATGGCTACACCTTC,CASSSSGTGYGYTF,14,TRBJ1-2,-,TRBV5-1,TRBD1
TGTGCCAGCAGCTTAAGCCTAGCCGGCAATGAGCAGTTCTTC,CASSLSLAGNEQFF,14,TRBJ2-1,-,TRBV7-3,-
TGTGCCAGCAGCCCCGGTCCGGTGACCTACGAGCAGTACTTC,CASSPGPVTYEQYF,14,TRBJ2-7,-,TRBV7-3,-
TGTGCCAGCAGCTTCGGCGCAGGGAACACTGAAGCTTTCTTT,CASSFGAGNTEAFF,14,TRBJ1-1,-,TRBV5-6,-
TGTGCCAGCAGCCAAGAATTCGGGGGACAGGGCTATGGCTACACCTTC,CASSQEFGGQGYGYTF,16,TRBJ1-2,-,TRBV14,TRBD1
TGCAGCGTTGGAACAGGGGGGTATGGCTACACCTTC,CSVGTGGYGYTF,12,TRBJ1-2,-,TRBV29-1,TRBD1
TGTGCCAGCAGTGAATCCCTTGCAATCTCTAGCGGGGGGGATACGAACACCGGGGAGCTGTTTTTT,CASSESLAISSGGDTNTGELFF,22,TRBJ2-2,-,TRBV2,TRBD2
TGTGCCAGCAGCCAAACTCTAGCTTTAAATGAGCAGTTCTTC,CASSQTLALNEQFF,14,TRBJ2-1,-,TRBV14,-
TGTGCCAGCAGCATATCGACAGGAGGAAGAAACGAGCAGTACTTC,CASSISTGGRNEQYF,15,TRBJ2-7,-,TRBV7-2,-
TGTGCCAGCAGTGTCAGTAGAGGACAGTATCAGCCCCAGCATTTT,CASSVSRGQYQPQHF,15,TRBJ1-5,-,TRBV6-5,-
TGTGCCAGCGGGGGGGCCGGGGAGACCCAGTACTTC,CASGGAGETQYF,12,TRBJ2-5,-,TRBV7-6,-
TGCGCCAGCAGCCTTGTTAGGACAGGTGGGAACACTGAAGCTTTCTTT,CASSLVRTGGNTEAFF,16,TRBJ1-1,few,TRBV4-1,TRBD1
TGCGCCAGCAGCCCACTAAGTACTAATAATTCACCCCTCCACTTT,CASSPLSTNNSPLHF,15,TRBJ1-6,-,TRBV5-1,-